The clone carrying this T cell receptor beta chain was recorded only once. The antigen remains undetermined. The sample is drawn from a study of blood T cells in healthy people across ages. As for the study in general: For every two T cells, template switching captured about one barcoded beta molecule.

It was with a sample-barcoded 5' primer and a J-beta primer mix that a second PCR of about 7 to 12 cycles was run. TCRdb reprocessed the 5' RACE reads with MiXCR, giving one entry per CDR3 protein. Among about 400,000 distinct CDR3 sequences listed, roughly half were seen once. Each sample provided at least 6 micrograms of extracted total RNA. CDR1 is MNHEY, CDR2 SVGEGT, per germline. V shed 7 bases, J shed 5 bases, and the junction held 6 bases outside the gene matches. This CDR3 has 14 amino acids. Study-wide results and caveats: Observed TCR beta diversity per million T cells went down as age went up. This fall followed a roughly linear course with age. CMV infection status of these donors was not known.

What was sequenced was blood. The rearrangement uses TRBV6-2 or TRBV6-3 and TRBJ2-3, with 10 bases lining up with TRBD2. This receptor was taken from a man in his sixties in good health. The CDR3: CASNRLAGLDTQYF. CDR3 bases: TGTGCCAGCAATAGACTAGCGGGCCTAGATACGCAGTATTTT.